Each of the 12 T cell receptor beta chains below was sequenced from the same sample in a study of blood T cell repertoires in COVID-19. The protocol was immunoSEQ multiplex PCR, while the TCRdb copy is restricted to in-frame clones and leaves out a portion. Here the sample spans under 250,000 clones, approximately 90% being singletons. Sequencing was performed on peripheral blood. The source is a man aged 18 to 29 with active or convalescent COVID-19.

The gene calls are TRBV27 and TRBJ2-3, with 11 bases matching TRBD2. The CDR3 runs 18 residues. The germline V gene has CDR1 MNHEY and CDR2 SMNVEV (reference sequence). Trimming removed 4 bases from V and 2 bases from J; junction bases left unmatched: 11. The CDR3, as DNA: TGTGCCAGCAGTTCAGCCTTTTCTAGCGGGAGGCACACAGATACGCAGTATTTT. Translation gives CASSSAFSSGRHTDTQYF.

The gene calls are TRBV28 and TRBJ1-1; no clear D gene. Germline CDR1 MDHEN, CDR2 SYDVKM. This CDR3 has 15 residues. V was pared by 7 bases and J by 2 bases, with 17 bases between. The CDR3 loop reads CASTRTPGVNTEAFF. In DNA form, the CDR3 reads TGTGCCAGCACCAGGACCCCCGGGGTAAACACTGAAGCTTTCTTT.

The chain links TRBV3-1 (or the pseudogene TRBV3-2) to TRBJ1-2; D might be TRBD1 (6 bases). From germline, CDR1 is LGHDT and CDR2 YNNKEL (reference sequence). The V and J ends lost 6 bases and 5 bases respectively, with 16 bases between them. The CDR3 has 14 amino acids. CDR3 nucleotide sequence: TGTGCCAGCAGACAAATACAGGGTTTATATGGCTACACCTTC. This codes for CASRQIQGLYGYTF.

The CDR3 nucleotides are TGTGCCAGCAGGTCGGATTTACAGGGGAACACTGAAGCTTTCTTT. Translation gives CASRSDLQGNTEAFF. The rearrangement uses TRBV5-4 and TRBJ1-1; tentative D call: TRBD1 (6 bases). The V gene's germline CDR1 is SGHNT and CDR2 YYREEE (reference sequence). The CDR3 runs to 15 residues. Trimming took 5 bases from V and 1 from J, leaving 15 bases between them.

The chain combines TRBV3-1 (or the pseudogene TRBV3-2) with TRBJ2-2; perhaps TRBD1 as D (6 bases). Between the trimmed V and J ends, which lost 4 bases and 2 bases, there was a span of 26 bases. The CDR3 totals 20 residues. CDR1 and CDR2 from the germline V gene are LGHDT and YNNKEL (reference sequence). The CDR3: CASSPPSNGQINSNTGELFF. CDR3 bases: TGTGCCAGCAGCCCCCCCAGCAATGGACAGATTAACAGTAACACCGGGGAGCTGTTTTTT.

This chain uses TRBV6-2 or TRBV6-3 with TRBJ1-5; no reliable D call. The CDR3 is made up of 14 amino acids. Trimming shortened V by 5 bases and J by 0 bases, and 8 bases separated the two germline ends. Germline V gene data show CDR1 as MNHEY and CDR2 as SVGEGT. CDR3 amino acids: CASSTRVSNQPQHF. The CDR3 DNA sequence: TGTGCCAGCAGTACTAGGGTTAGCAATCAGCCCCAGCATTTT.

The V call is TRBV7-9, the J call TRBJ2-4; TRBD2 aligns across 8 bases. The CDR3 covers 14 residues. Trimming at V came to 1 base and at J to 15 bases, leaving 11 bases not matched to a gene. Looked up from germline, CDR1 is SEHNR and CDR2 is FQNEAQ (reference sequence). In DNA, the CDR3 is TGTGCCAGCAGCTTAGGGGCCGAGCGGGAGATAAGGTACTTC. This codes for CASSLGAEREIRYF.

This chain links TRBV10-3 with TRBJ2-1, with a weak D call TRBD1 (6 bases). The V gene's germline CDR1 is ENHRY and CDR2 SYGVKD. This CDR3 region has 13 residues. Trimming shortened V by 7 bases and J by 6 bases, and 13 bases separated the two germline ends. Here the CDR3 DNA reads TGTGCCATCACGGCCGGGACACCCAATGAGCAGTTCTTC. Encoded protein: CAITAGTPNEQFF.

The CDR3 spells CASSPGQGPDTQYF. In DNA, the CDR3 is TGTGCCAGTAGTCCGGGACAGGGTCCAGATACGCAGTATTTT. The chain has TRBV19 and TRBJ2-3, with 9 bases identical to TRBD1. The length of the CDR3 is 14 residues. CDR1 is LNHDA, CDR2 SQIVND, per germline (reference sequence). J gave up 4 bases and V 5 bases, and 4 bases lay outside the gene matches.

V gene TRBV18 combines with J gene TRBJ2-5, with 7 bases matching TRBD1. CDR1 and CDR2 from the germline V gene are KGHSH and LQKENI. Trimming removed 6 bases from V and 0 bases from J; junction bases left unmatched: 13. CDR3 length equals 17 residues. This CDR3 reads CASSRELNRGHQETQYF. The CDR3 nucleotides read TGTGCCAGCTCTCGAGAATTGAACAGGGGCCACCAAGAGACCCAGTACTTC.

This rearrangement joins TRBV27 to TRBJ2-7; the D gene is possibly TRBD2 (7 bases). The germline gives CDR1 MNHEY, CDR2 SMNVEV (reference sequence). The CDR3 has 15 amino acids. Trimming stripped 3 bases from V and 0 bases from J, with 12 bases between. The CDR3 loop is CASSLVAGASYEQYF. CDR3 nucleotides: TGTGCCAGCAGTTTGGTCGCGGGGGCCTCCTACGAGCAGTACTTC.

The chain is built from TRBV9 and TRBJ2-3; 7 bases map to TRBD2. The J segment lost 3 bases and the V segment lost 0 bases, leaving 4 bases of the junction unmatched. The CDR3 sequence is 15 residues long. Germline-derived CDR1 and CDR2 are SGDLS and YYNGEE. This CDR3 reads CASSVVGGETDTQYF. The DNA of the CDR3 is TGTGCCAGCAGCGTAGTTGGGGGGGAAACAGATACGCAGTATTTT. Using reference TRBV9 and TRBJ2-3 for the parts outside the CDR3, the full variable domain is DSGVTQTPKHLITATGQRVTLRCSPRSGDLSVYWYQQSLDQGLQFLIQYYNGEERAKGNILERFSAQQFPDLHSELNLSSLELGDSALYFCASSVVGGETDTQYFGPGTRLTVL.